This T cell receptor beta chain was observed in a study of identical twins. The study's findings and limits: The study reached conclusions through statistical analysis that was cross-sectional, not following the same donors.

With respect to this clonotype: Its target is unknown.

In TCRdb, the 5' RACE reads were re-called with MiXCR into one record per CDR3 protein. There are approximately 1.8 million distinct CDR3 sequences in the sample; roughly a third occur only once, and about 0.3% lies in the top ten. The CDR3 has 16 amino acids. This chain joins TRBV21-1 and TRBJ2-7; TRBD1 is the table's D call, not checked against the DNA. TRBV21-1 is listed as a pseudogene. Sequencing was carried out using cord blood. The sequence came from a newborn girl in good health. The CDR3 DNA follows: TGTGCCAGCAGCAAAGGAGGGACAGTTAGCTCCTACGAGCAGTACTTC. This encodes CASSKGGTVSSYEQYF.